The rows below give T cell receptor beta chains drawn from one sample of a study of blood T cell repertoires in COVID-19. TCRdb keeps only in-frame clones here, not all; method: immunoSEQ multiplex PCR. There are 70,000 to 100,000 clones in the sample; about 71% occur only once, and 4% to 5% lies in the top ten. Material: peripheral blood. Receptor source: a woman between 50 and 59 years old with acute or convalescent COVID-19. Each CDR3 is given with its conserved first and last residue. Fields, in order: V gene, CDR3 length, clone size, D gene, J gene, CDR3 DNA, CDR3 protein. The D gene is left open where the match is weak. Only part of the rows carry a size: once, few, many, or a class if the clone is expanded.

v_gene: TRBV2
len: 14
abundance: .
d_gene: TRBD1
j_gene: TRBJ1-2
CDR3nt: TGTGCCAGCAGCCTACACACAGGGGCCCGCGGCTACACCTTC
CDR3aa: CASSLHTGARGYTF

v_gene: TRBV19
len: 13
abundance: few
d_gene: TRBD1
j_gene: TRBJ2-5
CDR3nt: TGTGCCAGTGCTCCGGGACAGCAAGAGACCCAGTACTTC
CDR3aa: CASAPGQQETQYF

v_gene: TRBV7-8
len: 15
abundance: .
d_gene: .
j_gene: TRBJ1-5
CDR3nt: TGTGCCAGCAGCTTAGTCAGGGGAATAAATCAGCCCCAGCATTTT
CDR3aa: CASSLVRGINQPQHF

v_gene: TRBV7-3
len: 16
abundance: once
d_gene: TRBD1
j_gene: TRBJ2-2
CDR3nt: TGTGCCAGCAGCTCCAGGGACAGGGGGACGGTCGGGGAGCTGTTTTTT
CDR3aa: CASSSRDRGTVGELFF

v_gene: TRBV7-8
len: 14
abundance: .
d_gene: .
j_gene: TRBJ1-2
CDR3nt: TGTGCCAGCAGCTTAGGAGGACAGTCCTATGGCTACACCTTC
CDR3aa: CASSLGGQSYGYTF

v_gene: TRBV20-1
len: 11
abundance: .
d_gene: .
j_gene: TRBJ2-7
CDR3nt: TGCAGTGCTGGCGGTCCCTACGAGCAGTACTTC
CDR3aa: CSAGGPYEQYF

v_gene: TRBV19
len: 16
abundance: .
d_gene: TRBD2
j_gene: TRBJ2-3
CDR3nt: TGTGCCAGTCGTTCACTGCTAGCGGGGGGGAGAGATACGCAGTATTTT
CDR3aa: CASRSLLAGGRDTQYF

v_gene: TRBV7-2
len: 15
abundance: few
d_gene: TRBD1
j_gene: TRBJ1-2
CDR3nt: TGTGCCAGCAGCCTACGGGACAGGGCACCCGGTGGCTACACCTTC
CDR3aa: CASSLRDRAPGGYTF

v_gene: TRBV9
len: 15
abundance: .
d_gene: TRBD1
j_gene: TRBJ1-2
CDR3nt: TGTGCCAGCAGCCTGTATGTAGGACAGGGAATTGGCTACACCTTC
CDR3aa: CASSLYVGQGIGYTF

v_gene: TRBV7-2
len: 14
abundance: .
d_gene: TRBD1
j_gene: TRBJ1-6
CDR3nt: TGTGCCAGCACCCCACAGGGGAACAATTCACCCCTCCACTTT
CDR3aa: CASTPQGNNSPLHF

v_gene: TRBV5-6
len: 12
abundance: .
d_gene: .
j_gene: TRBJ1-5
CDR3nt: TGTGCCAGCAGCAAGCCACGAGAACCCCAGCATTTT
CDR3aa: CASSKPREPQHF

v_gene: TRBV3-1/TRBV3-2
len: 15
abundance: .
d_gene: TRBD2
j_gene: TRBJ2-1
CDR3nt: TGTGCCAGCAGCCCCGGCCAAGCGGGGGGGGATGAGCAGTTCTTC
CDR3aa: CASSPGQAGGDEQFF

v_gene: TRBV5-6
len: 13
abundance: once
d_gene: .
j_gene: TRBJ1-3
CDR3nt: TGTGCCAGCAGCCCAGGGTCCGGAAACACCATATATTTT
CDR3aa: CASSPGSGNTIYF

v_gene: TRBV6-2/TRBV6-3
len: 13
abundance: few
d_gene: .
j_gene: TRBJ2-7
CDR3nt: TGTGCCAGCAGTTACGTAGGGGTCGGCGAGCAGTACTTC
CDR3aa: CASSYVGVGEQYF

v_gene: TRBV27
len: 13
abundance: .
d_gene: .
j_gene: TRBJ1-2
CDR3nt: TGTGCCAGCAGTTTATCGCAGGGGTCGGGCTACACCTTC
CDR3aa: CASSLSQGSGYTF

v_gene: TRBV28
len: 15
abundance: .
d_gene: .
j_gene: TRBJ1-6
CDR3nt: TGTGCCAGCCTAGTCGGTGGCTCCTATAATTCACCCCTCCACTTT
CDR3aa: CASLVGGSYNSPLHF

v_gene: TRBV3-1/TRBV3-2
len: 15
abundance: .
d_gene: TRBD1
j_gene: TRBJ1-1
CDR3nt: TGTGCCAGCAGCCAGGGACAGGGGATGAACACTGAAGCTTTCTTT
CDR3aa: CASSQGQGMNTEAFF

v_gene: TRBV6-5
len: 15
abundance: .
d_gene: TRBD1
j_gene: TRBJ2-7
CDR3nt: TGTGCCAGCACCCACTGGGCAGGGGGCACCTACGAGCAGTACTTC
CDR3aa: CASTHWAGGTYEQYF

v_gene: TRBV10-3
len: 12
abundance: .
d_gene: .
j_gene: TRBJ1-1
CDR3nt: TGTGCCATCGCAAAGGGGGACACTGAAGCTTTCTTT
CDR3aa: CAIAKGDTEAFF

v_gene: TRBV28
len: 13
abundance: .
d_gene: TRBD1
j_gene: TRBJ2-7
CDR3nt: TGTGCCAGCAGTTTGACAGGGGGCAACGAGCAGTACTTC
CDR3aa: CASSLTGGNEQYF

v_gene: TRBV28
len: 16
abundance: .
d_gene: TRBD1
j_gene: TRBJ1-2
CDR3nt: TGTGCCAGCAGTATGATAGGACAGGCCACTGGCTATGGCTACACCTTC
CDR3aa: CASSMIGQATGYGYTF

v_gene: TRBV7-2
len: 18
abundance: .
d_gene: .
j_gene: TRBJ2-1
CDR3nt: TGTGCCAGCAGCTTAGCGAGGGGGTCCTTCAGCTCCTACAATGAGCAGTTCTTC
CDR3aa: CASSLARGSFSSYNEQFF

v_gene: TRBV9
len: 17
abundance: few
d_gene: TRBD1
j_gene: TRBJ1-3
CDR3nt: TGTGCCAGCAGCCTAACGGACAGGCCTGACTCTGGAAACACCATATATTTT
CDR3aa: CASSLTDRPDSGNTIYF

v_gene: TRBV6-4
len: 13
abundance: .
d_gene: .
j_gene: TRBJ1-1
CDR3nt: TGTGCCAGCAGTGTTGGCCCGAACACTGAAGCTTTCTTT
CDR3aa: CASSVGPNTEAFF

v_gene: TRBV5-6
len: 12
abundance: .
d_gene: .
j_gene: TRBJ1-1
CDR3nt: TGTGCCAGCAGCTTGGTCCAGGGCGCAGCTTTCTTT
CDR3aa: CASSLVQGAAFF

v_gene: TRBV2
len: 16
abundance: .
d_gene: TRBD1
j_gene: TRBJ1-5
CDR3nt: TGTGCCAGCAGTGATGACCGGGACAGAAGTGATCAGCCCCAGCATTTT
CDR3aa: CASSDDRDRSDQPQHF

v_gene: TRBV6-5
len: 14
abundance: few
d_gene: .
j_gene: TRBJ2-4
CDR3nt: TGTGCCAGCAGTTCCCTCGGAGGTGAAAACATTCAGTACTTC
CDR3aa: CASSSLGGENIQYF